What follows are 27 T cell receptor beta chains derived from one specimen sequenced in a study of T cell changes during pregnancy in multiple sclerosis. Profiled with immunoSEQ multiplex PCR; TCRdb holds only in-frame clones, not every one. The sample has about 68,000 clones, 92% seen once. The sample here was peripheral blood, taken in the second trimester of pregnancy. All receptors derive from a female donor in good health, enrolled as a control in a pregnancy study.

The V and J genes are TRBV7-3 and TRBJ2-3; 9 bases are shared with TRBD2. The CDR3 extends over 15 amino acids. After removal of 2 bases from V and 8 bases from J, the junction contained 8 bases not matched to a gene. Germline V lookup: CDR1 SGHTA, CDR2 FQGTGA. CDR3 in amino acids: CASSLAGGPRVTQYF. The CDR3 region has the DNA TGTGCCAGCAGCTTAGCGGGAGGGCCTCGGGTTACGCAGTATTTT.

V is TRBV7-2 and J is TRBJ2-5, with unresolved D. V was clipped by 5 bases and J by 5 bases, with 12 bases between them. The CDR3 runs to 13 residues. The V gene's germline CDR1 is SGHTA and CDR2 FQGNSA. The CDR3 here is CASSREVMETQYF. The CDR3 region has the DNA TGTGCCAGCAGCCGAGAAGTCATGGAGACCCAGTACTTC.

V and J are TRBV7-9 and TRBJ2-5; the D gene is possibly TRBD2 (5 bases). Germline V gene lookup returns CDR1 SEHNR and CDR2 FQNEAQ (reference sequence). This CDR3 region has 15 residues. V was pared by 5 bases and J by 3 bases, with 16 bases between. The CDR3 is CASSPRGGPEETQYF. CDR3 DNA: TGTGCCAGCAGCCCCCGAGGAGGCCCAGAAGAGACCCAGTACTTC.

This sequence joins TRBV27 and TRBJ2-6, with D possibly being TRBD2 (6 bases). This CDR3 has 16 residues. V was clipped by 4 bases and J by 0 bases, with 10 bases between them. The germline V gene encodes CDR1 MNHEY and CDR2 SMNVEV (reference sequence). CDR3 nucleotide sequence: TGTGCCAGCAGTTCCGGGACTGGCTCTGGGGCCAACGTCCTGACTTTC. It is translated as CASSSGTGSGANVLTF. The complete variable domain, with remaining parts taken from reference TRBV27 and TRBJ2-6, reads EAQVTQNPRYLITVTGKKLTVTCSQNMNHEYMSWYRQDPGLGLRQIYYSMNVEVTDKGDVPEGYKVSRKEKRNFPLILESPSPNQTSLYFCASSSGTGSGANVLTFGAGSRLTVL.

For the CDR3, the DNA is TGTGCCAGCACTAGCGGGGGGCGGATTTCTAGGTACGAGCAGTACTTC. It is translated as CASTSGGRISRYEQYF. This chain links TRBV28 with TRBJ2-7, with 11 bases fitting TRBD2. V dropped 7 bases and J dropped 4; count of bases not matched to a gene: 12. Germline V CDR1 and CDR2: MDHEN, SYDVKM. The CDR3 runs to 16 residues. Full variable domain (rest looked up from reference TRBV28 and TRBJ2-7): DVKVTQSSRYLVKRTGEKVFLECVQDMDHENMFWYRQDPGLGLRLIYFSYDVKMKEKGDIPEGYSVSREKKERFSLILESASTNQTSMYLCASTSGGRISRYEQYFGPGTRLTVT.

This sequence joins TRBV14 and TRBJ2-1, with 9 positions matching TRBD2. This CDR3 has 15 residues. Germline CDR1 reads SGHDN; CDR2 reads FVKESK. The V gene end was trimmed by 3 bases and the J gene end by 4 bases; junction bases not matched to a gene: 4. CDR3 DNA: TGTGCCAGCAGCCATCTAGCGGGAAATTACAATGAGCAGTTCTTC. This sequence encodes CASSHLAGNYNEQFF. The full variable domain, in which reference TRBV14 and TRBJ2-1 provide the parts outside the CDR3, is EAGVTQFPSHSVIEKGQTVTLRCDPISGHDNLYWYRRVMGKEIKFLLHFVKESKQDESGMPNNRFLAERTGGTYSTLKVQPAELEDSGVYFCASSHLAGNYNEQFFGPGTRLTVL.

The CDR3 here is CASSQGEEVADTQYF. The CDR3 nucleotides are TGCGCCAGCAGCCAAGGAGAGGAGGTGGCAGATACGCAGTATTTT. The chain uses TRBV4-3 and TRBJ2-3; TRBD2 is a possible D gene (5 bases). The V end was cut by 1 base, the J end by 4 bases, with 12 bases between. Germline V gives CDR1 LGHNA, CDR2 YSLEER. CDR3 length: 15 residues.

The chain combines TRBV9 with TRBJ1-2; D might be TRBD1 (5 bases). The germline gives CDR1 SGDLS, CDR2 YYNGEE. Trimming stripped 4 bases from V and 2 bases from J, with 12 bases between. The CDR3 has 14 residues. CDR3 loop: CASSSTTENYGYTF. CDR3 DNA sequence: TGTGCCAGCAGCTCGACGACAGAAAACTATGGCTACACCTTC.

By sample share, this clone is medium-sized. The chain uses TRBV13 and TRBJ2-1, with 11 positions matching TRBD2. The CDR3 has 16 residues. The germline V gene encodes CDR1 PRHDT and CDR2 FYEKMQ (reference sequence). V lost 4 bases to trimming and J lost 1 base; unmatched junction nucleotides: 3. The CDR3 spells CASSSGLAESYNEQFF. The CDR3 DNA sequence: TGTGCCAGCAGCTCGGGACTAGCGGAGTCCTACAATGAGCAGTTCTTC.

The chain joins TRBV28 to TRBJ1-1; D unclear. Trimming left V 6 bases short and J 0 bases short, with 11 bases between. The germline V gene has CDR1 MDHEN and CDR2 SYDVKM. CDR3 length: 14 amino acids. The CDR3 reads CASRMGIMNTEAFF. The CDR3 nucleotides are TGTGCCAGCAGGATGGGCATAATGAACACTGAAGCTTTCTTT. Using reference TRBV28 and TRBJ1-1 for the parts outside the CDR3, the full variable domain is DVKVTQSSRYLVKRTGEKVFLECVQDMDHENMFWYRQDPGLGLRLIYFSYDVKMKEKGDIPEGYSVSREKKERFSLILESASTNQTSMYLCASRMGIMNTEAFFGQGTRLTVV.

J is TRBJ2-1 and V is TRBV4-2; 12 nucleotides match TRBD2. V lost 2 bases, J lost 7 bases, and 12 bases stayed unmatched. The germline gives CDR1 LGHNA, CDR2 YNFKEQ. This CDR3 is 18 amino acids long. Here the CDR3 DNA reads TGTGCCAGCAGCCAATCCGCGCTAGCGGGAGGGCCATATAATGAGCAGTTCTTC. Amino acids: CASSQSALAGGPYNEQFF.

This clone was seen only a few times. CDR3 coding DNA: TGTGCCTGGAGGGGGACAGGGGGTGGCTATGGCTACACCTTC. This gives the protein CAWRGTGGGYGYTF. The chain carries TRBV30 and TRBJ1-2; 11 nucleotides agree with TRBD1. CDR3 length equals 14 residues. Germline trimming cut 3 bases from V and 4 bases from J; bases unmatched to any gene: 4. The germline V gene encodes CDR1 GTSNPN and CDR2 SVGIG (reference sequence).

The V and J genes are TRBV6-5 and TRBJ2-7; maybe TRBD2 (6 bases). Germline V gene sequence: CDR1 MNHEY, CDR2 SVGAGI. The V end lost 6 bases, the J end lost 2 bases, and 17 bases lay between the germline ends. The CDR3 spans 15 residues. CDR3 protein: CASSPGTAATYEQYF. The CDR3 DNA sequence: TGTGCCAGCAGCCCAGGGACTGCCGCCACCTACGAGCAGTACTTC.

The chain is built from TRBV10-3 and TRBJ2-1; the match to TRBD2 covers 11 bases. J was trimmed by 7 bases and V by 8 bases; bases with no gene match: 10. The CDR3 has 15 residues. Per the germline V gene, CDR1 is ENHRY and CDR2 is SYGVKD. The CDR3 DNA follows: TGTGCCATCGTAGCGGGAGGGCCTCATCAGAATGAGCAGTTCTTC. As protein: CAIVAGGPHQNEQFF.

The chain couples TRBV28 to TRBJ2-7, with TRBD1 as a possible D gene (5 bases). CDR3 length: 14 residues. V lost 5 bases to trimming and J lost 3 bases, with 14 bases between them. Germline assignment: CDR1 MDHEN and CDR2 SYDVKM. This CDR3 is CASSTGRAFYEQYF. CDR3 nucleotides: TGTGCCAGCAGTACCGGCAGGGCCTTCTACGAGCAGTACTTC.

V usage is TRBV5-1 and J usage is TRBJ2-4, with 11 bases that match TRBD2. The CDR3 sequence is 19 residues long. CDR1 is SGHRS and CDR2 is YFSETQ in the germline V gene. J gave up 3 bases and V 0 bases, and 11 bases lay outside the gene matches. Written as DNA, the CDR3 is TGCGCCAGCAGCTTGGGTAGACTAGCGGGATGGGATAACAAAAACATTCAGTACTTC. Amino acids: CASSLGRLAGWDNKNIQYF.

The CDR3 here is CASSLQGPQETQYF. In DNA form, the CDR3 reads TGCGCCAGCAGCTTACAGGGCCCCCAAGAGACCCAGTACTTC. The chain joins TRBV5-1 to TRBJ2-5, with D possibly being TRBD1 (6 bases). This CDR3 has 14 amino acids. V lost 2 bases to trimming and J lost 1 base, with 9 bases between them. From germline, CDR1 is SGHRS and CDR2 YFSETQ.

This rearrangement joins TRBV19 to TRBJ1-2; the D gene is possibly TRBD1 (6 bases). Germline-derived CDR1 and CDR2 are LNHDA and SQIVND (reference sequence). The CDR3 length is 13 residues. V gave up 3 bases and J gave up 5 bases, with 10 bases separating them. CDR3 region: CASSIGQPYGYTF. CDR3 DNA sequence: TGTGCCAGTAGTATCGGACAGCCATATGGCTACACCTTC.

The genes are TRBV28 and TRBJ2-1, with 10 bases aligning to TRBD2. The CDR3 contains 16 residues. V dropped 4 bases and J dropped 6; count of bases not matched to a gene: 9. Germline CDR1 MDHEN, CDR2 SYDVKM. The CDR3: CASSSPGLAIANEQFF. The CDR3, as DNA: TGTGCCAGCAGTTCCCCGGGACTAGCGATCGCCAATGAGCAGTTCTTC.

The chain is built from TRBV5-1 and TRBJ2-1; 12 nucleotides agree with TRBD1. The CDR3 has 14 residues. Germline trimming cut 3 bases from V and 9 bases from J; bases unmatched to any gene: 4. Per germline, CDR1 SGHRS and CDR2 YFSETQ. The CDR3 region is CASSSGTGGSEQFF. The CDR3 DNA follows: TGCGCCAGCAGCTCAGGGACAGGGGGCTCTGAGCAGTTCTTC.

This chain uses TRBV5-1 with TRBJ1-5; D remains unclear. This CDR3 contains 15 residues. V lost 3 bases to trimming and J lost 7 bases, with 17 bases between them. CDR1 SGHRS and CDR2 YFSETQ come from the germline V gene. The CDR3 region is CASSWEGGEGQPQHF. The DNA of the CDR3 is TGCGCCAGCAGCTGGGAGGGCGGGGAAGGGCAGCCCCAGCATTTT.

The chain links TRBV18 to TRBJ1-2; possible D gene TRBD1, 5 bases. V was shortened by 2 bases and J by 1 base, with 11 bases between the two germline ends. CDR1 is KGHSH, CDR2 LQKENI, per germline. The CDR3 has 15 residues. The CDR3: CASSPYQGLNYGYTF. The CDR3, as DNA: TGTGCCAGCTCACCATACCAGGGCCTTAACTATGGCTACACCTTC.

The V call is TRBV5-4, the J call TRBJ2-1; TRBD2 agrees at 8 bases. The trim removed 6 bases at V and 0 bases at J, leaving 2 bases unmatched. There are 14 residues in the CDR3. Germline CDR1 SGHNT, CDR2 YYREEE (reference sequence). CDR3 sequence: CASTLAASYNEQFF. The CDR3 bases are TGTGCCAGCACACTAGCGGCCTCCTACAATGAGCAGTTCTTC.

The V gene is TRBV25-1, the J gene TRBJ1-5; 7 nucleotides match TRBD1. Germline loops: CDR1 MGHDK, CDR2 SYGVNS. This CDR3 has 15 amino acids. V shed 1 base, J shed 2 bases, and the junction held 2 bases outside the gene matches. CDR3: CASSESQGGNQPQHF. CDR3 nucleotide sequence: TGTGCCAGCAGTGAATCTCAGGGGGGCAATCAGCCCCAGCATTTT.

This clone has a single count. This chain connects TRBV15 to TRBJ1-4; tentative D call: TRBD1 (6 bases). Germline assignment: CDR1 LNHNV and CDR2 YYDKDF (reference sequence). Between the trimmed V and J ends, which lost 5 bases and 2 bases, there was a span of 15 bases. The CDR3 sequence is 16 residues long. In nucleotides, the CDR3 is TGTGCCACCAGCCTCCAGGGGTTTTCGACTAATGAAAAACTGTTTTTT. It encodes CATSLQGFSTNEKLFF.

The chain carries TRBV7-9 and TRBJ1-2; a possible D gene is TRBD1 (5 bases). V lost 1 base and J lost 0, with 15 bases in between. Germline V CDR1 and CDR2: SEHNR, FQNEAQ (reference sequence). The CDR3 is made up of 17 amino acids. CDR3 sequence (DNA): TGTGCCAGCAGCTTAGTTAAGGTCGGGGGAGCTAACTATGGCTACACCTTC. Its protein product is CASSLVKVGGANYGYTF.

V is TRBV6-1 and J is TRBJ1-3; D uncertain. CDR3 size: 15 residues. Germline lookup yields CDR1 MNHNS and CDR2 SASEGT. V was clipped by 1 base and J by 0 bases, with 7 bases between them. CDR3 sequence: CASSEDTTSGNTIYF. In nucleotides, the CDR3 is TGTGCCAGCAGTGAAGACACAACCTCTGGAAACACCATATATTTT.